These T cell receptor beta chains were read from a single sample in a study of T-cell reconstitution after alpha-beta-depleted transplantation in children. TCRdb called the PCR reads again in MiXCR, with one record for every CDR3 protein. Of approximately 130,000 distinct CDR3 sequences in the sample, around 9.8% are singletons; the top ten hold 20% to 30%. The input for sequencing was PBMCs, mostly from graft donor cells, taken 180 days after TCRalphabeta/CD19-depleted stem cell transplant. These receptors all come from a girl under three years old who had a stem cell transplant for combined immunodeficiency, so the T cells may come from the graft donor. CDR3s include the opening cysteine and the closing phenylalanine or tryptophan. The order of the fields is V gene, J gene, clone size, D gene, CDR3 protein, CDR3 DNA. D genes are given only for firm matches. A clone size is listed for some rows: how often the clone was seen (once, few, many), or a class if it is expanded.

TRBV30	TRBJ2-1	.	.	CAWSVLQGPYNEQFF	TGTGCCTGGAGTGTACTCCAGGGACCCTACAATGAGCAGTTCTTC
TRBV12-3/TRBV12-4	TRBJ2-2	.	.	CASSLPLLRANTGELFF	TGTGCCAGCAGCCTCCCCTTATTAAGGGCGAACACCGGGGAGCTGTTTTTT
TRBV3-1	TRBJ2-1	many	TRBD1	CASTQGAGEQFF	TGTGCCAGCACTCAGGGGGCGGGTGAGCAGTTCTTC
TRBV27	TRBJ1-1	few	.	CASSLGGPGVTEAFF	TGTGCCAGCAGTTTAGGGGGGCCCGGGGTGACTGAAGCTTTCTTT
TRBV6-6	TRBJ2-3	.	.	CASSPRQTDTQYF	TGTGCCAGCAGCCCCAGACAGACAGATACGCAGTATTTT
TRBV11-1	TRBJ2-7	few	TRBD2	CASSLKGTSGRGSSYEQYF	TGTGCCAGCAGCTTAAAAGGGACTAGCGGGAGAGGGAGCTCCTACGAGCAGTACTTC
TRBV7-2	TRBJ2-7	.	.	CASSLDPGPSYEQYF	TGTGCCAGCAGCTTAGATCCGGGGCCCTCCTACGAGCAGTACTTC
TRBV11-2	TRBJ2-7	.	TRBD2	CASSLDGLAGGPWSYEQYF	TGTGCCAGCAGCTTAGACGGACTAGCGGGAGGGCCTTGGTCCTACGAGCAGTACTTC
TRBV7-8	TRBJ2-1	.	TRBD2	CASSLETSGSIDEQFF	TGTGCCAGCAGCTTAGAGACTAGCGGGAGTATCGATGAGCAGTTCTTC
TRBV7-2	TRBJ2-2	few	.	CASRRRFGGTDTGELFF	TGTGCCAGCAGGCGCAGGTTCGGGGGGACAGACACCGGGGAGCTGTTTTTT
TRBV7-2	TRBJ2-3	.	.	CASSQRLSRDTQYF	TGTGCCAGCAGCCAGCGGTTGTCGCGGGATACGCAGTATTTT
TRBV12-3/TRBV12-4	TRBJ2-3	few	.	CASSLWRGADTQYF	TGTGCCAGCAGTTTATGGAGGGGAGCAGATACGCAGTATTTT
TRBV29-1	TRBJ2-3	.	.	CSVDGRTTDTQYF	TGCAGCGTTGACGGCCGGACCACAGATACGCAGTATTTT
TRBV12-3/TRBV12-4	TRBJ2-1	many	.	CASSPQVISYNEQFF	TGTGCCAGCAGCCCACAGGTTATCTCCTACAATGAGCAGTTCTTC
TRBV5-1	TRBJ2-3	.	TRBD2	CASSGDPRIGALAETDTQYF	TGCGCCAGCAGCGGGGATCCTCGGATAGGCGCGCTAGCGGAGACAGATACGCAGTATTTT
TRBV5-1	TRBJ2-1	.	TRBD1	CASSFRQGSTSYNEQFF	TGCGCCAGCAGTTTCAGACAGGGGTCAACCTCCTACAATGAGCAGTTCTTC
TRBV4-1	TRBJ2-3	.	.	CASSQGPARGMPTDTQYF	TGCGCCAGCAGCCAAGGCCCTGCAAGGGGGATGCCTACAGATACGCAGTATTTT
TRBV15	TRBJ1-5	.	.	CATSRGLRGHHNQPQHF	TGTGCCACCAGCAGAGGCTTACGGGGACACCACAATCAGCCCCAGCATTTT
TRBV5-1	TRBJ2-2	few	.	CASSLNTVYANTGELFF	TGCGCCAGCAGCTTGAACACCGTTTACGCGAACACCGGGGAGCTGTTTTTT
TRBV10-2	TRBJ2-1	.	.	CASRNGISGPYNEQFF	TGCGCCAGCCGCAACGGGATTAGCGGACCCTACAATGAGCAGTTCTTC
TRBV5-1	TRBJ1-2	.	TRBD1	CASSPGQGYGYTF	TGCGCCAGCAGCCCCGGACAGGGCTATGGCTACACCTTC
TRBV7-9	TRBJ2-7	.	.	CASSLTPSEQYF	TGTGCCAGCAGCTTAACCCCTTCCGAGCAGTACTTC
TRBV29-1	TRBJ2-5	many	.	CSVGLTETQYF	TGCAGCGTCGGCTTGACCGAGACCCAGTACTTC
TRBV11-2	TRBJ2-7	.	TRBD2	CASSLGAGVSSYEQYF	TGTGCCAGCAGCTTAGGGGCGGGGGTTAGCTCCTACGAGCAGTACTTC
TRBV27	TRBJ2-7	.	TRBD2	CASSLSGGDYQQYEQYF	TGTGCCAGCAGTTTATCGGGGGGGGACTACCAACAATACGAGCAGTACTTC
TRBV7-7	TRBJ2-3	.	TRBD1	CASSPGTGVTDTQYF	TGTGCTAGCAGCCCAGGGACAGGGGTCACAGATACGCAGTATTTT
TRBV20-1	TRBJ1-2	.	.	CSARDPADNYYGYTF	TGCAGTGCTAGAGATCCGGCAGACAATTACTATGGCTACACCTTC
TRBV15	TRBJ2-7	.	TRBD1	CATSRFAGTGGDEQYF	TGTGCCACCAGCAGATTTGCCGGGACAGGGGGCGACGAGCAGTACTTC
TRBV29-1	TRBJ1-2	.	.	CSVVDPVYGYTF	TGCAGCGTTGTAGACCCCGTGTATGGCTACACCTTC
TRBV10-3	TRBJ2-7	few	TRBD1	CAIRTGEYEQYF	TGTGCCATTCGGACAGGGGAGTACGAGCAGTACTTC
TRBV14	TRBJ2-3	.	.	CASSQGVFFTDTQYF	TGTGCCAGCAGCCAAGGGGTGTTCTTCACAGATACGCAGTATTTT
TRBV27	TRBJ2-1	many	.	CASSWGLAPYNEQFF	TGTGCCAGCAGTTGGGGACTCGCTCCCTACAATGAGCAGTTCTTC
TRBV2	TRBJ2-7	many	TRBD2	CASSFPGLVFEQYF	TGTGCCAGCAGTTTTCCGGGACTAGTGTTCGAGCAGTACTTC
TRBV6-2/TRBV6-3	TRBJ2-5	.	.	CASSPGTSYQETQYF	TGTGCCAGCAGTCCTGGGACCTCGTACCAAGAGACCCAGTACTTC
TRBV7-9	TRBJ2-3	.	.	CASSPDSRTDTQYF	TGTGCCAGCAGCCCGGACAGCCGCACAGATACGCAGTATTTT
TRBV5-1	TRBJ2-5	few	.	CASSSIGRLPQETQYF	TGCGCCAGCAGCTCCATCGGACGCTTGCCCCAAGAGACCCAGTACTTC
TRBV11-2	TRBJ2-3	few	TRBD2	CASSPTAGLAPEGDTQYF	TGTGCCAGCAGCCCCACGGCGGGACTAGCTCCTGAGGGCGATACGCAGTATTTT
TRBV5-1	TRBJ1-3	many	.	CASSPTASGNTIYF	TGCGCCAGCAGCCCGACAGCATCTGGAAACACCATATATTTT
TRBV7-9	TRBJ1-2	.	.	CASSTPDSDGYTF	TGTGCCAGCAGCACCCCCGACAGTGATGGCTACACCTTC